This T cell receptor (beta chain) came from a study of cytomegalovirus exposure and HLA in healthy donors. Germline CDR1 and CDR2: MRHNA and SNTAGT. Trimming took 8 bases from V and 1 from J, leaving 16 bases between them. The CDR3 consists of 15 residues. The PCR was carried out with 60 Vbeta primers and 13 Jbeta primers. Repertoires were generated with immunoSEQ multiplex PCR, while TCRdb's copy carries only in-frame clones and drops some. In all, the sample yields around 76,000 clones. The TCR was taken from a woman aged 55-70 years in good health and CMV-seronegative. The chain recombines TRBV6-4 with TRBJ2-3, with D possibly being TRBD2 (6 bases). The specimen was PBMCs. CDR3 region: CASSPQSGGTDTQYF. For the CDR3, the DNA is TGTGCCAGCTCCCCGCAATCGGGAGGCACAGATACGCAGTATTTT.